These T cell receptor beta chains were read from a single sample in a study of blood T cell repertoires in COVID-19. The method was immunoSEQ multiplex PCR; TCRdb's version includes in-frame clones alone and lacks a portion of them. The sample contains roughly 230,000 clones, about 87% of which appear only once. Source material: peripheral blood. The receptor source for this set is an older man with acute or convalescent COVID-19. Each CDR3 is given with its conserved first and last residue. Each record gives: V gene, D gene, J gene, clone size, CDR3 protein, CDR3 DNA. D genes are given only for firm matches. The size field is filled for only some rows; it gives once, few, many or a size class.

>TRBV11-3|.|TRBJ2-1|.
CASSPRAGGNRPYNEQFF
TGTGCCAGCAGTCCGAGGGCCGGTGGTAACAGACCCTACAATGAGCAGTTCTTC
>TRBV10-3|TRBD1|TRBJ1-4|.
CAISPGQGNEKLFF
TGTGCCATCAGCCCGGGACAGGGTAATGAAAAACTGTTTTTT
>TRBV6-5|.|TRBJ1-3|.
CASSYSRGVSGNTIYF
TGTGCCAGCAGTTACTCACGGGGGGTATCAGGAAACACCATATATTTT
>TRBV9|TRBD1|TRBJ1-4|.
CASSVGASQGGEKLFF
TGTGCCAGCAGCGTAGGAGCCAGCCAGGGGGGTGAAAAACTGTTTTTT
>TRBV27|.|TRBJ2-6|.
CASRSGTSGANVLTF
TGTGCCAGCAGGTCCGGGACATCTGGGGCCAACGTCCTGACTTTC
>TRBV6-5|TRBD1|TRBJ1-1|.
CASSFGTGITEAFF
TGTGCCAGCAGCTTCGGGACAGGGATCACTGAAGCTTTCTTT
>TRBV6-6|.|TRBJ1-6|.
CASSPLGARYSPLHF
TGTGCCAGCAGTCCACTGGGGGCGCGGTATTCACCCCTCCACTTT
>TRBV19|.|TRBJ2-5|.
CASSPREGPQETQYF
TGTGCCAGTAGTCCCCGGGAAGGGCCTCAAGAGACCCAGTACTTC
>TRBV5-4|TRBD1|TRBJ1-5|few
CASSLDRGDQPQHF
TGTGCCAGCAGCCTCGACAGGGGGGATCAGCCCCAGCATTTT
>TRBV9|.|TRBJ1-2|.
CASSVAGYGYTF
TGTGCCAGCAGCGTAGCCGGGTATGGCTACACCTTC
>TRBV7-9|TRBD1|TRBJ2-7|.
CASSLELSGGQYF
TGTGCCAGCAGCTTAGAGTTGTCAGGGGGTCAGTACTTC
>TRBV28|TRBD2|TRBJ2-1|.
CASRLRDSGYNEQFF
TGTGCCAGCAGGCTTCGGGATAGCGGGTACAATGAGCAGTTCTTC
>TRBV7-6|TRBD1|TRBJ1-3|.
CASSPRGTALNSGNTIYF
TGTGCCAGCAGCCCGCGCGGGACAGCTCTTAACTCTGGAAACACCATATATTTT
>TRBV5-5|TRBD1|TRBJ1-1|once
CASSRSTGAEAFF
TGTGCCAGCAGCCGGAGCACAGGGGCTGAAGCTTTCTTT
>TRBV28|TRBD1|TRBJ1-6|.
CASITGTGVSSPLHF
TGTGCCAGCATTACCGGGACAGGGGTCAGTTCACCCCTCCACTTT
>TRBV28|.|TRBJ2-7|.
CATSVAASYEQYF
TGTGCCACCTCTGTAGCGGCCTCCTACGAGCAGTACTTC
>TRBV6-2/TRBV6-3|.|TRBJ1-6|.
CASSYETGISSSYNSPLHF
TGTGCCAGCAGTTACGAAACAGGAATTTCGAGCTCCTATAATTCACCCCTCCACTTT
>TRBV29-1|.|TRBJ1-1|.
CSVVSGVEAFF
TGCAGCGTTGTCTCAGGGGTAGAAGCTTTCTTT
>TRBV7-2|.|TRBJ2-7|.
CASTRGYEQYF
TGTGCCAGCACCAGGGGTTACGAGCAGTACTTC
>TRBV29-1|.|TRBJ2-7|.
CSGGDTEQYF
TGCAGCGGGGGGGACACCGAGCAGTACTTC
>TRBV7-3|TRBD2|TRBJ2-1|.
CASSSGPHFEQFF
TGTGCCAGCAGTAGCGGGCCACATTTCGAGCAGTTCTTC
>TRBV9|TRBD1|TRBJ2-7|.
CASSLTGYEQYF
TGTGCCAGCAGCTTGACAGGGTACGAGCAGTACTTC
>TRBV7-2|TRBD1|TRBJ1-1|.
CASSNRDRGTAFF
TGTGCCAGCAGCAACCGGGACAGGGGAACAGCTTTCTTT
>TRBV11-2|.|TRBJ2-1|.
CASSSWGGFSYNEQFF
TGTGCCAGCAGCTCTTGGGGCGGCTTTTCCTACAATGAGCAGTTCTTC
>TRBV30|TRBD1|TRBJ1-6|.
CAWSAGQGRNSPLHF
TGTGCCTGGAGTGCGGGACAGGGAAGGAATTCACCCCTCCACTTT
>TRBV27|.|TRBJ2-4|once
CASSLMQGSIAKNIQYF
TGTGCCAGCAGTTTAATGCAGGGATCTATAGCCAAAAACATTCAGTACTTC
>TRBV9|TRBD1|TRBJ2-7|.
CASSVAPGQSYEQYF
TGTGCCAGCAGCGTAGCACCGGGACAGTCCTACGAGCAGTACTTC
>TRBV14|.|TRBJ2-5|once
CASSQGQGMPLGETQYF
TGTGCCAGCAGCCAAGGTCAGGGTATGCCCTTAGGAGAGACCCAGTACTTC
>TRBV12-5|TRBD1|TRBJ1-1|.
CASAPDRGYGNTEAFF
TGTGCTAGTGCCCCGGACAGGGGGTATGGGAACACTGAAGCTTTCTTT
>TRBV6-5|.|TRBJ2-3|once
CASSISRGLTDTQYF
TGTGCCAGCAGTATATCTCGCGGGCTCACAGATACGCAGTATTTT
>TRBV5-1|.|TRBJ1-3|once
CASSLGYGWNSGNTIYF
TGCGCCAGCAGCTTGGGTTACGGGTGGAACTCTGGAAACACCATATATTTT
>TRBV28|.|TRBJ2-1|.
CASSLGGSLNEQFF
TGTGCCAGCAGTTTAGGGGGGAGTCTCAATGAGCAGTTCTTC
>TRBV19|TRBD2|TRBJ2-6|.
CATSLWGGLISGANVLTF
TGTGCCACCTCACTTTGGGGGGGACTGATCTCTGGGGCCAACGTCCTGACTTTC
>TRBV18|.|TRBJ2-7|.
CASSAGTTYEQYF
TGTGCCAGCTCAGCCGGGACAACCTACGAGCAGTACTTC
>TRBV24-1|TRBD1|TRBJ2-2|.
CATSDPGQGITGELFF
TGTGCCACCAGTGACCCCGGACAGGGGATCACCGGGGAGCTGTTTTTT
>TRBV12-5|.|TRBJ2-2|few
CASARQELTNTGELFF
TGTGCTAGTGCCCGACAGGAACTCACGAACACCGGGGAGCTGTTTTTT
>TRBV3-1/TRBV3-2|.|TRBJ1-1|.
CASSQVPGGTEAFF
TGTGCCAGCAGCCAAGTTCCAGGAGGCACTGAAGCTTTCTTT
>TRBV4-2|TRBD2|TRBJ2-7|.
CASSQELAGGFDEQYF
TGTGCCAGCAGCCAAGAACTAGCGGGAGGCTTCGACGAGCAGTACTTC
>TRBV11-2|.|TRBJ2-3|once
CASSPHADTQYF
TGTGCCAGCAGCCCTCATGCGGATACGCAGTATTTT
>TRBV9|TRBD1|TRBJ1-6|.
CASSKGQYNSPLHF
TGTGCCAGCAGCAAGGGACAGTATAATTCACCCCTCCACTTT
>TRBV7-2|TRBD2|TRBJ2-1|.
CASSLATSGRGNEQFF
TGTGCCAGCAGCTTAGCGACTAGCGGGAGAGGCAATGAGCAGTTCTTC
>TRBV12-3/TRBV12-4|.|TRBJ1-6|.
CASSLGRGAPLHF
TGTGCCAGCAGTTTAGGTAGGGGTGCACCCCTCCACTTT
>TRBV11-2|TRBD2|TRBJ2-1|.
CASSPDRAGANEQFF
TGTGCCAGCAGCCCAGACCGGGCGGGAGCTAATGAGCAGTTCTTC
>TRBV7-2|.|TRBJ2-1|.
CASSRDFREQFF
TGTGCCAGCAGCCGGGACTTCAGAGAGCAGTTCTTC
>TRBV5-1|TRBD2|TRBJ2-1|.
CASSRTSGTPNEQFF
TGCGCCAGCAGCAGGACTAGCGGGACCCCCAATGAGCAGTTCTTC
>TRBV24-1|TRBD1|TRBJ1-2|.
CATRQTGKMDYTF
TGTGCCACCAGGCAGACAGGGAAGATGGACTACACCTTC
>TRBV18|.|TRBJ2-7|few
CASSPGASDTYEQYF
TGTGCCAGCTCCCCGGGTGCTAGCGATACCTACGAGCAGTACTTC
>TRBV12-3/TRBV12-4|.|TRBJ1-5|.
CASSLEGPQPQHF
TGTGCCAGCAGTTTGGAGGGGCCTCAGCCCCAGCATTTT
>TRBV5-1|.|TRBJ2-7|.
CASSLGQARGEQYF
TGCGCCAGCAGCTTGGGACAGGCTAGGGGTGAGCAGTACTTC
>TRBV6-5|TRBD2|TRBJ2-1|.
CASRELAAYNEQFF
TGTGCCAGCAGGGAGCTAGCGGCTTACAATGAGCAGTTCTTC
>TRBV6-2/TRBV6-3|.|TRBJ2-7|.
CASSRGLAAYEQYF
TGTGCCAGCAGCCGAGGACTGGCAGCCTACGAGCAGTACTTC
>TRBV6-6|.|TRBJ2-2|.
CASMGAGKTGELFF
TGTGCCAGCATGGGCGCGGGAAAAACCGGGGAGCTGTTTTTT
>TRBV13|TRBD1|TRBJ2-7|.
CASSLRTGAYEQYF
TGTGCCAGCAGCCTCAGGACAGGGGCCTACGAGCAGTACTTC
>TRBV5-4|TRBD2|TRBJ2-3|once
CASSFGLAGVGSTDTQYF
TGTGCCAGCAGCTTCGGACTAGCGGGAGTGGGTAGCACAGATACGCAGTATTTT
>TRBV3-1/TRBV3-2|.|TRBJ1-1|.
CASTLTGSLNTEAFF
TGTGCCAGCACCCTCACAGGGTCTCTGAACACTGAAGCTTTCTTT